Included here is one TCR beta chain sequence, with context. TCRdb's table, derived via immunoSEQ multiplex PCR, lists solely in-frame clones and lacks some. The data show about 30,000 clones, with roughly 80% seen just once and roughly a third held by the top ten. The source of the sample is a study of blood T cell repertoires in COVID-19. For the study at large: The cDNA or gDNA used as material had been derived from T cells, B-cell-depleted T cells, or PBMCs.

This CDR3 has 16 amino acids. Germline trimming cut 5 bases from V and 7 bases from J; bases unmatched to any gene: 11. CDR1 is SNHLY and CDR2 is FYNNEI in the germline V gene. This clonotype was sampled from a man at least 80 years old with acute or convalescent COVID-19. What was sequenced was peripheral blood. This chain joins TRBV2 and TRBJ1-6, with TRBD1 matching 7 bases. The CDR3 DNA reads TGTGCCAGCAGTCCTGCTCGGGTCAGGGGGAATTCACCCCTCCACTTT. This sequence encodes CASSPARVRGNSPLHF.